Listed here are 10 T cell receptor beta chains from one sample, sequenced in a study of T cell responses to AZD1222 COVID-19 vaccine. Profiling relied on immunoSEQ multiplex PCR, and the TCRdb table lists in-frame clones only, not all of them. The sample contains roughly 150,000 clones, about 92% of which appear only once. The sample was peripheral blood, taken on day 0 of AZD1222 vaccination. Receptor source: an adult in good health.

This chain links TRBV12-3 or TRBV12-4 with TRBJ1-1; D call uncertain. This CDR3 is built from 13 residues. The V end lost 6 bases, the J end lost 1 base, and 9 bases lay between the germline ends. The CDR3 protein is CASSRLQNTEAFF. DNA of the CDR3: TGTGCCAGCAGCCGACTCCAGAACACTGAAGCTTTCTTT.

The chain recombines TRBV28 with TRBJ2-3; no definite D call. The CDR3 has 13 residues. V lost 7 bases and J lost 2, with 10 bases in between. Germline CDR1 reads MDHEN; CDR2 reads SYDVKM. The CDR3: CASTGPNTDTQYF. The CDR3, as DNA: TGTGCCAGCACCGGACCGAACACAGATACGCAGTATTTT.

V is TRBV20-1 and J is TRBJ2-7; possibly TRBD1 for D (5 bases). Germline V lookup: CDR1 DFQATT, CDR2 SNEGSKA (reference sequence). Trimming pared 3 bases from V and 5 bases from J, leaving 17 bases between. The CDR3 consists of 14 residues. The CDR3 protein is CSASRARESHEQYF. The CDR3, as DNA: TGCAGTGCTAGTAGGGCCAGGGAATCCCACGAGCAGTACTTC.

This clone was observed once. The chain couples TRBV3-1 (or the pseudogene TRBV3-2) to TRBJ2-7; 8 nucleotides match TRBD1. This CDR3 is 15 amino acids long. Trimming cost V 1 base and J 7 bases; bases outside gene matches: 9. Looked up from germline, CDR1 is LGHDT and CDR2 is YNNKEL (reference sequence). The CDR3 DNA reads as TGTGCCAGCAGCCAAGGGGACAGGAGTTCTTCGGAGCAGTACTTC. Protein sequence: CASSQGDRSSSEQYF.

V usage is TRBV9 and J usage is TRBJ1-2; 8 bases are shared with TRBD1. Looked up from germline, CDR1 is SGDLS and CDR2 is YYNGEE. The V segment lost 0 bases and the J segment 4 bases; nucleotides outside the gene matches: 8. The CDR3 is made up of 16 amino acids. CDR3 amino acids: CASSVDPGTGGYGYTF. The CDR3 DNA reads as TGTGCCAGCAGCGTAGATCCGGGAACAGGGGGCTATGGCTACACCTTC.

This chain links TRBV7-2 with TRBJ2-2; 8 positions match TRBD2. The ends lost 1 base at V and 7 bases at J; junction bases unmatched: 14. Germline lookup yields CDR1 SGHTA and CDR2 FQGNSA. The CDR3 covers 18 residues. The CDR3 DNA reads TGTGCCAGCAGCTTAGTGTTCCCCAGCGGGAGTTTCGTCGGGGAGCTGTTTTTT. Amino acids: CASSLVFPSGSFVGELFF.

V gene TRBV6-5 combines with J gene TRBJ1-4; tentative D call: TRBD1 (5 bases). This CDR3 spans 15 amino acids. Per germline, CDR1 MNHEY and CDR2 SVGAGI. Deletions cut 6 bases from V and 0 bases from J, with 11 bases between. The CDR3 DNA sequence: TGTGCCAGCAGCAGACAGATTGCAACTAATGAAAAACTGTTTTTT. Protein sequence: CASSRQIATNEKLFF.

V gene TRBV5-1 combines with J gene TRBJ1-6; 7 nucleotides align to TRBD1. V lost 4 bases, J lost 8 bases, and 6 bases stayed unmatched. The germline V gene encodes CDR1 SGHRS and CDR2 YFSETQ. The CDR3 has 14 amino acids. CDR3 region: CASSRGDSHSPLHF. CDR3 nucleotides: TGCGCCAGCAGCCGGGGGGACAGTCATTCACCCCTCCACTTT. Looking up the rest from reference TRBV5-1 and TRBJ1-6 gives the full variable domain: KAGVTQTPRYLIKTRGQQVTLSCSPISGHRSVSWYQQTPGQGLQFLFEYFSETQRNKGNFPGRFSGRQFSNSRSEMNVSTLELGDSALYLCASSRGDSHSPLHFGNGTRLTVT.

The chain recombines TRBV7-8 with TRBJ2-1; D is perhaps TRBD2 (7 bases). Trimming took 4 bases from V and 7 from J, leaving 11 bases between them. CDR1 is SGHVS, CDR2 FQNEAQ, per germline. The CDR3 totals 13 residues. In DNA form, the CDR3 reads TGTGCCAGCAGCTCGGCGGGGGCGAATGAGCAGTTCTTC. Translating it yields CASSSAGANEQFF.

This clone showed up just a few times. The CDR3 DNA reads TGTGCCAGCAGCCTGGACAGGGCCAATTCACCCCTCCACTTT. Protein product: CASSLDRANSPLHF. This chain links TRBV5-4 with TRBJ1-6; 8 positions agree with TRBD1. CDR1 is SGHNT and CDR2 is YYREEE in the germline V gene (reference sequence). This CDR3 has 14 amino acids. V lost 4 bases to trimming and J lost 7 bases; unmatched junction nucleotides: 4. Full variable domain (remainder filled in from reference TRBV5-4 and TRBJ1-6): ETGVTQSPTHLIKTRGQQVTLRCSSQSGHNTVSWYQQALGQGPQFIFQYYREEENGRGNFPPRFSGLQFPNYSSELNVNALELDDSALYLCASSLDRANSPLHFGNGTRLTVT.